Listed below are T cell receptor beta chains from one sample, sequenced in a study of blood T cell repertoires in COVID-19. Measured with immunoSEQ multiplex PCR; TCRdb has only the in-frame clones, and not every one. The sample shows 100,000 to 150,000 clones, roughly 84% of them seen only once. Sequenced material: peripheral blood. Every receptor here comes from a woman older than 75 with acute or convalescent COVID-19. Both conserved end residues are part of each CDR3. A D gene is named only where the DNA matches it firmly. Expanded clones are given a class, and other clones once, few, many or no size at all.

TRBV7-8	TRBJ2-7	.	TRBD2	CASSLVGLAGARDEQYF	TGTGCCAGCAGCTTAGTTGGACTAGCGGGAGCTCGCGACGAGCAGTACTTC
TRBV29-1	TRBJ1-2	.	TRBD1	CSVEDRRRGYGYTF	TGCAGCGTTGAAGACAGGCGCAGGGGGTACGGCTACACCTTC
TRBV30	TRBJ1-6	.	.	CAWSQEVVDSPLHF	TGTGCCTGGAGCCAAGAGGTGGTCGATTCACCCCTCCACTTT
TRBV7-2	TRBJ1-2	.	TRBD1	CASSLAGGGGYTF	TGTGCCAGCAGCTTGGCAGGGGGCGGTGGCTACACCTTC
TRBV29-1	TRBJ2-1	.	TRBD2	CSVVYGSLRLAGEGVIYNEQFF	TGCAGCGTTGTTTACGGCTCATTGAGGCTAGCGGGAGAGGGGGTTATTTACAATGAGCAGTTCTTC
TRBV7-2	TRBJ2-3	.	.	CASSFGGRTPDTQYF	TGTGCCAGCAGCTTCGGTGGGAGGACCCCCGATACGCAGTATTTT
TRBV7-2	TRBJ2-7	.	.	CASSLVAASSYEQYF	TGTGCCAGCAGCTTAGTGGCAGCGAGCTCCTACGAGCAGTACTTC
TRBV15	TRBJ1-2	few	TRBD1	CATSKGQGDYGYTF	TGTGCCACCAGCAAGGGCCAGGGGGACTATGGCTACACCTTC
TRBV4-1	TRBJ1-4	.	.	CASSQEGGTNEKLFF	TGCGCCAGCAGCCAAGAAGGGGGAACTAATGAAAAACTGTTTTTT
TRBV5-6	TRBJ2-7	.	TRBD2	CASSRGTLAGARGSYEQYF	TGTGCCAGCAGCCGAGGAACTCTAGCGGGGGCCCGTGGGTCCTACGAGCAGTACTTC
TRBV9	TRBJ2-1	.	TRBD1	CASSAPKARPGQGYNEQFF	TGTGCCAGCAGCGCACCGAAAGCGAGACCGGGACAGGGTTACAATGAGCAGTTCTTC
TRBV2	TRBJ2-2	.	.	CASRIVRGHTGELFF	TGTGCCAGCAGGATTGTTAGGGGTCACACCGGGGAGCTGTTTTTT
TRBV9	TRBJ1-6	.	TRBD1	CASSVGMDRGNSPLHF	TGTGCCAGCAGCGTAGGAATGGACAGGGGAAATTCACCCCTCCACTTT
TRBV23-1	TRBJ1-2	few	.	CASSHPGRVKAANYGYTF	TGCGCCAGCAGTCACCCGGGCAGGGTCAAGGCAGCTAACTATGGCTACACCTTC
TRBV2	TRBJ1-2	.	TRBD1	CASRSPGQGSNYGYTF	TGTGCCAGCAGATCCCCGGGACAGGGGAGCAACTATGGCTACACCTTC
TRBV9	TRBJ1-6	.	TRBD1	CASSKRQGGSPLHF	TGTGCCAGCAGCAAAAGACAGGGCGGATCACCCCTCCACTTT
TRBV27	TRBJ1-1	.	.	CASSLRGGEAFF	TGTGCCAGCAGTTTACGGGGGGGAGAAGCTTTCTTT
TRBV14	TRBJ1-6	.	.	CASRTVDNSPLHF	TGTGCCAGCAGGACAGTGGATAATTCACCCCTCCACTTT
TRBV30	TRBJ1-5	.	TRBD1	CAWSVRDRWNQPQHF	TGTGCCTGGAGTGTTCGGGACAGGTGGAATCAGCCCCAGCATTTT
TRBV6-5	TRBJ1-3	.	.	CASSSGGDSGNTIYF	TGTGCCAGCTCCTCGGGAGGGGACTCTGGAAACACCATATATTTT
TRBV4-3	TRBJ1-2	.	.	CASSQVGPAGHGYGYTF	TGCGCCAGCAGCCAAGTGGGCCCGGCAGGGCATGGCTATGGCTACACCTTC
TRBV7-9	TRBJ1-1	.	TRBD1	CASSSHSSRDSEAFF	TGTGCCAGCAGCTCACACAGCTCCCGGGACAGTGAAGCTTTCTTT
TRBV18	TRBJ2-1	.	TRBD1	CASSPTGNNEQFF	TGTGCCAGCTCACCGACAGGGAACAATGAGCAGTTCTTC
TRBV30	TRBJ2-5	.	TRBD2	CAWSKTGLAQYF	TGTGCCTGGAGTAAAACAGGACTAGCTCAGTACTTC
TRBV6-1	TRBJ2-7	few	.	CASSDRDKSYEQYF	TGTGCCAGCAGTGACCGGGACAAATCCTACGAGCAGTACTTC
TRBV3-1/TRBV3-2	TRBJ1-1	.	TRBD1	CASSPIRGFAEAFF	TGTGCCAGCAGCCCGATCAGGGGGTTCGCTGAAGCTTTCTTT
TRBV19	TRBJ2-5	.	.	CASSINPGTTGTQYF	TGTGCCAGTAGTATCAACCCCGGGACAACTGGGACCCAGTACTTC
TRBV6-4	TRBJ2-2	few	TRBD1	CASSGQGDTGELFF	TGTGCCAGCAGTGGACAGGGGGACACCGGGGAGCTGTTTTTT
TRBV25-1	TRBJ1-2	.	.	CASSGHRRNGYGYTF	TGTGCCAGCAGTGGACACAGGAGAAACGGCTATGGCTACACCTTC
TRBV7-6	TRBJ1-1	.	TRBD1	CASRRQGNTEAFF	TGTGCCAGCAGAAGACAGGGGAACACTGAAGCTTTCTTT
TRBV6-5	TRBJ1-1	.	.	CASSQPGGEAFF	TGTGCCAGCAGTCAACCTGGCGGGGAAGCTTTCTTT
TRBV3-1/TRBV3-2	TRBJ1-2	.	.	CASSGLDSGPNYGYTF	TGTGCCAGCAGCGGCCTGGACAGCGGCCCTAACTATGGCTACACCTTC
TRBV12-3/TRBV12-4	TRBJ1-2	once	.	CASKMTDLYGYTF	TGTGCCAGCAAGATGACAGACCTCTATGGCTACACCTTC
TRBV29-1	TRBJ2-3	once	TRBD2	CSAGLAGGADTQYF	TGCAGCGCGGGACTAGCGGGAGGGGCAGATACGCAGTATTTT
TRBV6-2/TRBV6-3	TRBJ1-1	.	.	CASSLATAGNTEAFF	TGTGCCAGCAGTTTAGCGACAGCGGGTAACACTGAAGCTTTCTTT
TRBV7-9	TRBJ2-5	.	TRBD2	CASSPRAGWAEETQYF	TGTGCCAGCAGCCCTAGAGCGGGGTGGGCGGAAGAGACCCAGTACTTC
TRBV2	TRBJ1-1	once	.	CASSVTGFEAFF	TGTGCCAGCAGCGTAACAGGGTTTGAAGCTTTCTTT
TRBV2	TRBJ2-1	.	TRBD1	CASRPGQVSHEQFF	TGTGCCAGCAGACCGGGACAGGTGTCCCATGAGCAGTTCTTC
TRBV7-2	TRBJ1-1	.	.	CASSLGVGRGAFF	TGTGCCAGCAGCTTAGGGGTAGGGAGGGGAGCTTTCTTT
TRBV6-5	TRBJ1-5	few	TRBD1	CASSETGDYQPQHF	TGTGCCAGCAGCGAGACAGGGGACTATCAGCCCCAGCATTTT
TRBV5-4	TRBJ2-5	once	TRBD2	CASSLEVPGGETQYF	TGTGCCAGCAGCTTGGAGGTCCCGGGAGGAGAGACCCAGTACTTC
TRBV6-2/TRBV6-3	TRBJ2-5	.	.	CASSYLGSVGTQYF	TGTGCCAGCAGTTACCTGGGTAGCGTAGGGACCCAGTACTTC
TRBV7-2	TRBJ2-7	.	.	CASSLSGRGVEQYF	TGTGCCAGCAGCTTATCGGGCAGGGGGGTCGAGCAGTACTTC
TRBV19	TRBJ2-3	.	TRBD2	CASSILADTDTQYF	TGTGCCAGTAGTATACTAGCGGACACAGATACGCAGTATTTT
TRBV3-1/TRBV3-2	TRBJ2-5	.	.	CASSRAFGGIQETQYF	TGTGCCAGCAGCCGAGCTTTCGGCGGAATCCAAGAGACCCAGTACTTC
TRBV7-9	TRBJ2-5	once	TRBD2	CASSAGTSGNPSKEYF	TGTGCCAGCAGCGCCGGGACTAGCGGGAACCCATCGAAGGAGTACTTC
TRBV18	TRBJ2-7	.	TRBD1	CASSTTGGGTYEQYF	TGTGCCAGCTCAACTACAGGGGGCGGCACCTACGAGCAGTACTTC
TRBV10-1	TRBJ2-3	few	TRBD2	CASSESGRDTQYF	TGCGCCAGCAGTGAGAGCGGGAGGGATACGCAGTATTTT
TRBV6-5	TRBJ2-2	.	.	CASSYFSRARGGELFF	TGTGCCAGCAGTTACTTCAGCAGGGCCAGGGGCGGGGAGCTGTTTTTT
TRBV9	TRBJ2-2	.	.	CASSALRTAGRTGELFF	TGTGCCAGCAGCGCCCTAAGAACCGCAGGGCGGACCGGGGAGCTGTTTTTT
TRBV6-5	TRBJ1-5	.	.	CASRPLQGHQPQHF	TGTGCCAGCAGGCCCTTGCAGGGTCACCAGCCCCAGCATTTT
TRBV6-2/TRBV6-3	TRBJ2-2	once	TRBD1	CASSYGTGNTGELFF	TGTGCCAGCAGTTACGGGACAGGGAACACCGGGGAGCTGTTTTTT
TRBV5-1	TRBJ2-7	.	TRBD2	CASSPGLAGYEQYF	TGCGCCAGCAGCCCGGGACTAGCGGGCTACGAGCAGTACTTC
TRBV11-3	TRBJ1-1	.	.	CASSLELNTEAFF	TGTGCCAGCAGCTTGGAACTAAACACTGAAGCTTTCTTT
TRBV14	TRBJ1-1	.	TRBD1	CASSPLARDRVDEAFF	TGTGCCAGCAGCCCCCTTGCCCGGGACAGGGTAGATGAAGCTTTCTTT
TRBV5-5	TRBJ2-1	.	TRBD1	CASSPEGQHNEQFF	TGTGCCAGCAGCCCAGAGGGACAGCACAATGAGCAGTTCTTC